The T cell receptor (beta chain) described here comes from a study of control samples from healthy donors and cancer patients. This table comes from immunoSEQ multiplex PCR, and its TCRdb copy is limited to in-frame clones, with some not included. The sample holds approximately 80,000 clones, approximately 91% seen once. CDR3 length equals 16 residues. V lost 2 bases to trimming and J lost 0 bases; unmatched junction nucleotides: 2. Germline V gives CDR1 KGHSH, CDR2 LQKENI. The sequence was collected from a woman aged 45-59 years in good health. The sequenced sample was blood. The rearrangement uses TRBV18 and TRBJ2-2, with 8 bases that match TRBD2. The CDR3: CASSPFGGANTGELFF. In DNA, the CDR3 is TGTGCCAGCTCACCATTCGGGGGGGCGAACACCGGGGAGCTGTTTTTT.